These T cell receptor beta chains were read from a single sample in a study of T cell responses to AZD1222 COVID-19 vaccine. The assay was immunoSEQ multiplex PCR, and TCRdb's table has in-frame clones only and misses some. The sample holds around 150,000 clones, around 90% seen once. The sequencing used peripheral blood, collected on day 0 of AZD1222 vaccination. The receptor set was obtained from an adult in good health. CDR3s include the opening cysteine and the closing phenylalanine or tryptophan. Fields, in order: V gene, J gene, CDR3 length, clone size, D gene, CDR3 DNA, CDR3 protein. D genes are given only for firm matches. A clone size is listed for some rows: how often the clone was seen (once, few, many), or a class if it is expanded.

v_gene: TRBV28; j_gene: TRBJ1-4; len: 14; abundance: NA; d_gene: NA; CDR3nt: TGTGCCAGCAGTTTTAAGGGGGTGAATGAAAAACTGTTTTTT; CDR3aa: CASSFKGVNEKLFF
v_gene: TRBV18; j_gene: TRBJ1-1; len: 17; abundance: NA; d_gene: TRBD1; CDR3nt: TGTGCCAGCTCACATCCCGGGACAGGGGTCATGAACACTGAAGCTTTCTTT; CDR3aa: CASSHPGTGVMNTEAFF
v_gene: TRBV5-4; j_gene: TRBJ1-1; len: 15; abundance: NA; d_gene: NA; CDR3nt: TGTGCCAGCAGCTTGATCCGGGGTGAGAGCACTGAAGCTTTCTTT; CDR3aa: CASSLIRGESTEAFF
v_gene: TRBV6-1; j_gene: TRBJ1-2; len: 15; abundance: NA; d_gene: TRBD1; CDR3nt: TGTGCCAGCAGTGGAGCCCGACAGGGCAGCTATGGCTACACCTTC; CDR3aa: CASSGARQGSYGYTF
v_gene: TRBV18; j_gene: TRBJ2-5; len: 14; abundance: NA; d_gene: TRBD1; CDR3nt: TGTGCCAGCTCACCAAAAACAGGGGAAGAGACCCAGTACTTC; CDR3aa: CASSPKTGEETQYF
v_gene: TRBV28; j_gene: TRBJ1-1; len: 12; abundance: NA; d_gene: NA; CDR3nt: TGTGCCAGCAGTTCGGTGTCCCGCCCAGCTTTCTTT; CDR3aa: CASSSVSRPAFF
v_gene: TRBV30; j_gene: TRBJ2-7; len: 16; abundance: NA; d_gene: TRBD1; CDR3nt: TGTGCCTGGACCCCGGACAGGGGCACGGGATCCTACGAGCAGTACTTC; CDR3aa: CAWTPDRGTGSYEQYF
v_gene: TRBV5-1; j_gene: TRBJ1-2; len: 16; abundance: once; d_gene: TRBD1; CDR3nt: TGCGCCAGCAGCTTGGATAGGACAGGGGCCGACTATGGCTACACCTTC; CDR3aa: CASSLDRTGADYGYTF
v_gene: TRBV18; j_gene: TRBJ2-7; len: 13; abundance: NA; d_gene: TRBD1; CDR3nt: TGTGCCACCTATCCGGGACAGACCTACGAGCAGTACTTC; CDR3aa: CATYPGQTYEQYF
v_gene: TRBV27; j_gene: TRBJ1-1; len: 14; abundance: NA; d_gene: NA; CDR3nt: TGTGCCAGCAGTTCCGCTAACCTGAACACTGAAGCTTTCTTT; CDR3aa: CASSSANLNTEAFF
v_gene: TRBV7-3; j_gene: TRBJ2-1; len: 15; abundance: NA; d_gene: NA; CDR3nt: TGTGCCAGCAGCTCCCCCGGACAAGGCGGCAATGAGCAGTTCTTC; CDR3aa: CASSSPGQGGNEQFF